This T cell receptor beta chain was sequenced during a study of CD8+ T cells in alopecia areata (dated by TCRdb to about 2018). Study-wide context: Skin from C3H/HeJ donors with spontaneous alopecia (roughly 6-13 months old) was grafted onto female C3H/HeJ recipients that were 7-10 weeks old. The RNA source kit depended on sample type: the PAXgene miRNA kit for fixed scalp, the miRNeasy kit for PBMCs, and the RNeasy kit for mouse skin. TCRbeta CDR3 regions were amplified by immunoSEQ multiplex PCR with 35 Vbeta forward and 13 Jbeta reverse primers. Human TCRbeta sequencing covered scalp tissue and sorted CD4+ and CD8+ peripheral blood T cells from patchy and totalis/universalis alopecia areata patients and healthy controls. The study used high-throughput TCRbeta sequencing to examine T cell clonal expansion in alopecia areata, in both the C3H/HeJ mouse model and human patients. Scalp clonality was compared across normal scalp (n=4), patchy alopecia areata scalp (n=8), and alopecia totalis/universalis scalp (n=8).

Library preparation used the immunoSEQ multiplex PCR assay. To provide template for TCR sequencing, every sample had RNA extracted and reverse transcribed into cDNA. First-strand cDNA was synthesized with SuperScript III using a 2:1 mix of oligo-dT and random hexamers. A synthetic immune receptor repertoire was used to gauge amplification bias, and whatever bias remained was removed computationally. Sequencing of the libraries was done on Illumina HiSeq with 60 bp reads that cover the CDR3, reading from J toward V. The study's own analysis went as follows. After raw reads were preprocessed to remove errors, the CDR3 was defined following IMGT conventions as running from the conserved cysteine to phenylalanine. To get clonality, Shannon entropy was normalized by log2 of the number of productive unique TCRs and the result was subtracted from 1. CD4 or CD8 identity of scalp clones was inferred by cross-referencing scalp TCRbeta sequences with sorted blood CD4 and CD8 repertoires. This is the immuneACCESS table as TCRdb keeps it, with only in-frame sequences that have V and J called. A part of the clones is gone; compared with another copy, unresolved V genes explain less than half, and the rest is unexplained. The DNA was the basis for D and trimming; V, J and clone size are from that table. For this sample the table reports around 300,000 clones, with no clone seen just once. Jointly, the top ten make up around 1.2% of the sample.

Pooled mouse cutaneous lymph node cells were stained for CD4, CD8alpha, NKG2D, NKG2ACE and other markers, then sorted on a BD Influx. Beyond this particular receptor, the publication reports: Shared TCR sequences between patients were less evident than in mice, which may be partly attributable to HLA diversity in the patient population. Unlike mouse skin, which is dominated by gammadelta T cells, normal human skin has resident alphabeta T cells that are also sequenced, and this complicates analysis of the scalp TCR repertoire. Compared with normal scalp, lesional scalp, particularly in alopecia totalis/universalis, had higher clonality and more expanded CD8+ clones, which suggests antigenic drive.

Worth noting for this clone: The clone's antigen remains unknown. Mouse gene names and germline sequences are used here. The read terminates 4 residues ahead of where the CDR3 ends, so the germline J gene completes it.

Based on the germline V gene, the CDR1 and CDR2 sequences are NNHDY and SYVADS. The V and J ends are trimmed by 1 base and 0 bases, leaving 10 bases between them. The CDR3 starts with the cysteine, ends with the phenylalanine, and has 15 residues. Sequencing covers 33 bases of the CDR3, shown here with the frame starting at base 1. The receptor chain draws on TRBV13-3 and TRBJ1-2, and TRBD1 may be the D gene, going by 6 matching bases. The source of this sequence is a C3H/HeJ mouse with alopecia areata. Mice of this line possess the MHC haplotype H2-k. The sequencing input was CD4+ T cells sorted from a lymph node. The DNA read from the CDR3 is TGTGCCAGCAGTGATTCGACAGGCGCAAACTCC. Its protein reads: CASSDSTGANS. The whole CDR3 sequence is CASSDSTGANSDYTF.